The clone carrying this TCR beta chain occurred once. Repertoires were generated with immunoSEQ multiplex PCR, while TCRdb's copy carries only in-frame clones and drops some. The sample lists under 100,000 clones, around 95% occurring once. The entry originates in a study of technical replicates of blood from several donors. This CDR3 spans 14 amino acids. CDR1 SGHRS and CDR2 YFSETQ come from the germline V gene. Trimming removed 0 bases at V and 4 bases at J, with 8 bases between. The source of this sequence is a human donor in good health. This chain joins TRBV5-1 and TRBJ1-5; D uncertain. Sequencing used T cells isolated from PBMCs. DNA of the CDR3: TGCGCCAGCAGCTTGGGGGAGGGAAATCAGCCCCAGCATTTT. The encoded protein is CASSLGEGNQPQHF.